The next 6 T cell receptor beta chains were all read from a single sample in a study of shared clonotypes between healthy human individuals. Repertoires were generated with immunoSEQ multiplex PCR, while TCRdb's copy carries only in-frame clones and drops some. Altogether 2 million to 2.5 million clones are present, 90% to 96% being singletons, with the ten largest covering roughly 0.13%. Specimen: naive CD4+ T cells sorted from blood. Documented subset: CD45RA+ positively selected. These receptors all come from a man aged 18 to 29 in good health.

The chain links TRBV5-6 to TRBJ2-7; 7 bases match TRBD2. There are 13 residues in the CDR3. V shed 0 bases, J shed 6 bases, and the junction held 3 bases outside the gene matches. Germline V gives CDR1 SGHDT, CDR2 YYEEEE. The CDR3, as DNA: TGTGCCAGCAGCTTGGCCGGGAGGCCCGAGCAGTACTTC. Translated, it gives CASSLAGRPEQYF.

The chain's CDR3 is CASSQLTGEKLFF. The CDR3 DNA reads as TGTGCCAGCAGCCAATTGACCGGGGAAAAACTGTTTTTT. V and J are TRBV7-9 and TRBJ1-4, with D unresolved. The V and J ends lost 5 bases and 8 bases respectively, with 12 bases between them. The germline V gene has CDR1 SEHNR and CDR2 FQNEAQ (reference sequence). The CDR3 totals 13 residues.

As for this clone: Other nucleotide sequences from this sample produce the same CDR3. For the CDR3, the DNA is TGCGCCAGCAGCTCCGGGACTAGCGGCCCCTACGAGCAGTACTTC. It is translated as CASSSGTSGPYEQYF. The rearrangement links TRBV5-1 to TRBJ2-7, with 11 bases fitting TRBD2. This CDR3 region has 15 residues. Losses at the gene ends were 3 bases for V and 2 bases for J; bases not matched to a gene: 4. CDR1 SGHRS and CDR2 YFSETQ come from the germline V gene. Variable domain in full (rest from reference TRBV5-1 and TRBJ2-7): KAGVTQTPRYLIKTRGQQVTLSCSPISGHRSVSWYQQTPGQGLQFLFEYFSETQRNKGNFPGRFSGRQFSNSRSEMNVSTLELGDSALYLCASSSGTSGPYEQYFGPGTRLTVT.

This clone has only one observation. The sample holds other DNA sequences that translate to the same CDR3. The CDR3 sequence: CASSLDTGGNTEAFF. The CDR3 DNA reads TGCGCCAGCAGCTTGGATACCGGGGGTAACACTGAAGCTTTCTTT. The V and J genes are TRBV5-1 and TRBJ1-1, with a tentative D call TRBD1 (5 bases). The CDR3 totals 15 residues. The V and J ends lost 0 bases and 2 bases respectively, with 11 bases between them. The germline gives CDR1 SGHRS, CDR2 YFSETQ.

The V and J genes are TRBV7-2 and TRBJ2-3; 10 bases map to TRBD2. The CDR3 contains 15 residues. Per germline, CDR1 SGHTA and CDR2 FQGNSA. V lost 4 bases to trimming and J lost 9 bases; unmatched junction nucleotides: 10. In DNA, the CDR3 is TGTGCCAGCAGCTCGGGGGGGACTAGCGACGTCACGCAGTATTTT. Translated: CASSSGGTSDVTQYF. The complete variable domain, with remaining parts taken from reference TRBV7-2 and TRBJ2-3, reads GAGVSQSPSNKVTEKGKDVELRCDPISGHTALYWYRQSLGQGLEFLIYFQGNSAPDKSGLPSDRFSAERTGGSVSTLTIQRTQQEDSAVYLCASSSGGTSDVTQYFGPGTRLTVL.

Here the CDR3 reads CASHQVQAGALREQYF. The CDR3 nucleotides read TGTGCTAGCCACCAGGTACAAGCGGGAGCACTTCGGGAGCAGTACTTC. V gene TRBV7-7 combines with J gene TRBJ2-7, with 8 bases aligning to TRBD2. CDR1 and CDR2 from the germline V gene are SSHAT and FNYEAQ (reference sequence). The CDR3 totals 16 residues.